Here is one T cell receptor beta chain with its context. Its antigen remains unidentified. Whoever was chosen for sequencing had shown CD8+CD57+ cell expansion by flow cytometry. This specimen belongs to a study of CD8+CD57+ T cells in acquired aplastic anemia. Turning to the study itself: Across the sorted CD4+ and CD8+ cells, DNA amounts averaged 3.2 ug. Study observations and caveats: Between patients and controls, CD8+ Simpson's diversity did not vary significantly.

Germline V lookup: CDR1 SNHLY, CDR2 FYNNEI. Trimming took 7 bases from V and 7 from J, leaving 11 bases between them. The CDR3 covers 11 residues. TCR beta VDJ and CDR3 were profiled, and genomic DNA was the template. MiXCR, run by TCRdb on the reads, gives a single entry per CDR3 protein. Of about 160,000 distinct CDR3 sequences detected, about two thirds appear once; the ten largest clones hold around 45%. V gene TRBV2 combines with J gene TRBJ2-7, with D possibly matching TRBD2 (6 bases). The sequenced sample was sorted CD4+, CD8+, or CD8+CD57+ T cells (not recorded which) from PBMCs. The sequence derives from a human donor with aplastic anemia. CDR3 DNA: TGTGCCAGCATCGGGGGTCGAGAGCAGTACTTC. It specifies CASIGGREQYF.